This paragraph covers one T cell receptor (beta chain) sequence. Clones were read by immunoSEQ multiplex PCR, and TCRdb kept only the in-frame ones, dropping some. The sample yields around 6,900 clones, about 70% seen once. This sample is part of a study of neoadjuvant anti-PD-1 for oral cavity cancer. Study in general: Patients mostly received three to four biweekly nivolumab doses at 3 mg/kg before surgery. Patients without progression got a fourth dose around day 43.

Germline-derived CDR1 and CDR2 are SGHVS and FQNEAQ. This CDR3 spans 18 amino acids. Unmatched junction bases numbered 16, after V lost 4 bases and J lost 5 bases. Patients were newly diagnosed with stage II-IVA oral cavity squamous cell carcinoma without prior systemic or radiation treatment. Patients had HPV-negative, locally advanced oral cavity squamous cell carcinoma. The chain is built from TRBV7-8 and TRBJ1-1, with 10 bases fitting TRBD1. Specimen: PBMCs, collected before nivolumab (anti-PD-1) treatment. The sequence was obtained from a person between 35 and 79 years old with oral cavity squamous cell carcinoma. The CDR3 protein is CASSSRERQGAIVTEAFF. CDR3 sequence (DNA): TGTGCCAGCAGCTCACGGGAGAGACAGGGGGCCATTGTGACTGAAGCTTTCTTT.